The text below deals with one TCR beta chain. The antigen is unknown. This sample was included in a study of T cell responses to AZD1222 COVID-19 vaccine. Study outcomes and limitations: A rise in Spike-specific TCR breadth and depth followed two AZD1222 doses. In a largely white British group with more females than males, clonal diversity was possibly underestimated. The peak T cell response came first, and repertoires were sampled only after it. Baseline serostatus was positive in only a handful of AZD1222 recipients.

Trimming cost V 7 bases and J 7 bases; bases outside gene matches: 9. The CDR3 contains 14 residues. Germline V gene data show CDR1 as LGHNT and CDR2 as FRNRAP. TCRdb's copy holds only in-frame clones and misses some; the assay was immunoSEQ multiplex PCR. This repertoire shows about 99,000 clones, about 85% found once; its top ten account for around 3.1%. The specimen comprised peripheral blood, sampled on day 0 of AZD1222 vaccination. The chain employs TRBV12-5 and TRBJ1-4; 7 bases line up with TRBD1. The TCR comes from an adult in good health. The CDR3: CASAPGGWGEKLFF. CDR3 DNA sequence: TGTGCTAGTGCCCCAGGGGGGTGGGGTGAAAAACTGTTTTTT.